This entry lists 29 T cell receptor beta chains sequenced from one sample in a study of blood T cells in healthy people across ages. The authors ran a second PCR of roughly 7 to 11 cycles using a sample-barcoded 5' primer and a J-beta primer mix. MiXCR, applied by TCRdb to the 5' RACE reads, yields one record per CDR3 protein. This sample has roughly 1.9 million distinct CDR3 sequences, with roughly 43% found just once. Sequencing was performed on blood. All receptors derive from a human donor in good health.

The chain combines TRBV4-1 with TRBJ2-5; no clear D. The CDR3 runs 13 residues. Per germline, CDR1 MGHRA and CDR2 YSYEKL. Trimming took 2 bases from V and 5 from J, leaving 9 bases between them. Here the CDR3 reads CASSQSRWETQYF. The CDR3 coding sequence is TGCGCCAGCAGCCAATCCCGGTGGGAGACCCAGTACTTC.

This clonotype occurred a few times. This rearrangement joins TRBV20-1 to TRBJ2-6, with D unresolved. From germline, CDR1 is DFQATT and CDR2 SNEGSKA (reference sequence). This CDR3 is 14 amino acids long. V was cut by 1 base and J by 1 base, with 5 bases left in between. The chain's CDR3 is CSARGQSGANVLTF. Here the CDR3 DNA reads TGCAGTGCTAGAGGCCAGTCTGGGGCCAACGTCCTGACTTTC.

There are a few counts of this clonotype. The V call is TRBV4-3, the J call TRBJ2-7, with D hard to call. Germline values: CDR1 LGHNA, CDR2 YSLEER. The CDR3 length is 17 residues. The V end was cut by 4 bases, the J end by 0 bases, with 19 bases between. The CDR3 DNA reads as TGCGCCAGCAGCCCCTTCGCTGAGGCAGGCAACTCCTACGAGCAGTACTTC. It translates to CASSPFAEAGNSYEQYF.

CDR3 loop: CASSVTGEPAPSEAFF. As DNA, the CDR3 is TGTGCCAGCAGCGTAACAGGGGAACCCGCTCCTTCTGAAGCTTTCTTT. This chain joins TRBV9 and TRBJ1-1, with 7 positions matching TRBD1. Germline V gene data show CDR1 as SGDLS and CDR2 as YYNGEE. The CDR3 is 16 residues long. The V and J ends lost 1 base and 6 bases, in that order; junction bases with no gene match: 12. Full variable domain (rest looked up from reference TRBV9 and TRBJ1-1): DSGVTQTPKHLITATGQRVTLRCSPRSGDLSVYWYQQSLDQGLQFLIQYYNGEERAKGNILERFSAQQFPDLHSELNLSSLELGDSALYFCASSVTGEPAPSEAFFGQGTRLTVV.

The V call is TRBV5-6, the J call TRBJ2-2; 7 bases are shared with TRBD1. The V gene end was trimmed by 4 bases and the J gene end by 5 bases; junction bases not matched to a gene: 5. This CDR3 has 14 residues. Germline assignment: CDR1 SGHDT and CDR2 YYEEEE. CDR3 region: CASSIQGSTGELFF. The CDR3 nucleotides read TGTGCCAGCAGCATACAGGGGTCGACCGGGGAGCTGTTTTTT.

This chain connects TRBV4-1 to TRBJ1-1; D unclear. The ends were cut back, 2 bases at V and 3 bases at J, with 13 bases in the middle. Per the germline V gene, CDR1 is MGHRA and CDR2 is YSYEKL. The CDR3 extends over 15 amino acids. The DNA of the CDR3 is TGCGCCAGCAGCCAATCGGGGATTTTGGACACTGAAGCTTTCTTT. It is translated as CASSQSGILDTEAFF.

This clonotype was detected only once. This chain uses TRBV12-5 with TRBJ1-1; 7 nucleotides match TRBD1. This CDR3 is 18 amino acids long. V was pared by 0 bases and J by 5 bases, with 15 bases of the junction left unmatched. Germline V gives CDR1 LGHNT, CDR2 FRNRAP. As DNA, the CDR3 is TGTGCTAGTGGTTTGGTACGAATACCCAGACAGGGAGATACTGAAGCTTTCTTT. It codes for CASGLVRIPRQGDTEAFF.

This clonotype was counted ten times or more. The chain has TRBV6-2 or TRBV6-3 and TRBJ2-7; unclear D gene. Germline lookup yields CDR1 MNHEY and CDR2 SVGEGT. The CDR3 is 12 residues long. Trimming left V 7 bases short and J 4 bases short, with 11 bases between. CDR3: CASNDPPYEQYF. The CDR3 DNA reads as TGTGCCAGCAACGATCCCCCGTACGAGCAGTACTTC.

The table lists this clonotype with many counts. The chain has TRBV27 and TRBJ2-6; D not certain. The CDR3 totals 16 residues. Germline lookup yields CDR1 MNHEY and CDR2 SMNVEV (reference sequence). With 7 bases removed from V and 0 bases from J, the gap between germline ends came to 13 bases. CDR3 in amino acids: CASTARAVSGANVLTF. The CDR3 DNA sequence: TGTGCCAGCACCGCCCGGGCGGTCTCTGGGGCCAACGTCCTGACTTTC.

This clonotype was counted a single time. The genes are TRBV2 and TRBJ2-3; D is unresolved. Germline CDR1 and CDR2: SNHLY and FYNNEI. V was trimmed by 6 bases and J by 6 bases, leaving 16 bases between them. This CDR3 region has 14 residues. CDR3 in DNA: TGTGCCAGCAGCTCGCAGGCTAGTTCGGATACGCAGTATTTT. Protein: CASSSQASSDTQYF.

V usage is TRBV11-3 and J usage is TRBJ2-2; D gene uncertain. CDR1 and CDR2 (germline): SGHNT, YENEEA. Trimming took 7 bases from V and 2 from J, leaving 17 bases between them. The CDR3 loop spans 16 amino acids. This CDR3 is CASTRMGTDNTGELFF. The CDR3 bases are TGTGCCAGCACCAGAATGGGAACAGACAACACCGGGGAGCTGTTTTTT. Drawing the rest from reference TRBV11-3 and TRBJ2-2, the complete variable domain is EAGVVQSPRYKIIEKKQPVAFWCNPISGHNTLYWYLQNLGQGPELLIRYENEEAVDDSQLPKDRFSAERLKGVDSTLKIQPAELGDSAVYLCASTRMGTDNTGELFFGEGSRLTVL.

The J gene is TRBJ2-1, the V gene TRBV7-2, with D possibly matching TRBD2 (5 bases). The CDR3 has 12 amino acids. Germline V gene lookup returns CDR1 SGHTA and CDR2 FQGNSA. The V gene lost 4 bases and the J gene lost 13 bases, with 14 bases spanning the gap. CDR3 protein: CASSYPPGEQFF. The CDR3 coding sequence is TGTGCCAGCAGCTACCCGCCCGGGGAACAGTTCTTC.

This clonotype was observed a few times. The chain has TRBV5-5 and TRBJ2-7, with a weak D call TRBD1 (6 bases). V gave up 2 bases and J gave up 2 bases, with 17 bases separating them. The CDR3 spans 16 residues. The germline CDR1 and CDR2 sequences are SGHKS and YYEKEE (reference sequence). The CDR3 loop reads CASSLAGTPNPYEQYF. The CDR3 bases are TGTGCCAGCAGCTTAGCCGGGACACCGAACCCCTACGAGCAGTACTTC.

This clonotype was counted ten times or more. CDR3 residues: CSAREGGFMNTEAFF. CDR3 DNA sequence: TGCAGTGCTAGAGAAGGGGGTTTCATGAACACTGAAGCTTTCTTT. The V and J genes are TRBV20-1 and TRBJ1-1, with D possibly matching TRBD1 (6 bases). V gave up 0 bases and J gave up 0 bases, with 11 bases separating them. CDR1 and CDR2 (germline): DFQATT, SNEGSKA (reference sequence). The CDR3 consists of 15 residues.

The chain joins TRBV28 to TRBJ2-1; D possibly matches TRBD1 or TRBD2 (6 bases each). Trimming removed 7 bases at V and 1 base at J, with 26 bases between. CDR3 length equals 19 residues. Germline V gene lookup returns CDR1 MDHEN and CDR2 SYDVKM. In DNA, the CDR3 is TGTGCCAGCACTCCTGGCCGGGGGCAGTTGGTATGGTCCTACAATGAGCAGTTCTTC. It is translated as CASTPGRGQLVWSYNEQFF. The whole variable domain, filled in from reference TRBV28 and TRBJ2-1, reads DVKVTQSSRYLVKRTGEKVFLECVQDMDHENMFWYRQDPGLGLRLIYFSYDVKMKEKGDIPEGYSVSREKKERFSLILESASTNQTSMYLCASTPGRGQLVWSYNEQFFGPGTRLTVL.

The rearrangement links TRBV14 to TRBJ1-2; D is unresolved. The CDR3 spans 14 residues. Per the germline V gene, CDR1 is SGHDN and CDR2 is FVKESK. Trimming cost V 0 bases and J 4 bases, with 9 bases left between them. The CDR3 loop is CASSQDPAVYGYTF. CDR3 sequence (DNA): TGTGCCAGCAGCCAAGATCCGGCGGTCTATGGCTACACCTTC.

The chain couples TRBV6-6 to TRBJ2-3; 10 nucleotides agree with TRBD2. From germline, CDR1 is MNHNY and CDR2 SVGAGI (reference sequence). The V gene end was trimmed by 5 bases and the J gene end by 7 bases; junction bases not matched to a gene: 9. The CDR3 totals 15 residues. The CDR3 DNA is TGTGCCAGCAGTAACCTAGCGGGGGTATTAAATACGCAGTATTTT. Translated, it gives CASSNLAGVLNTQYF.

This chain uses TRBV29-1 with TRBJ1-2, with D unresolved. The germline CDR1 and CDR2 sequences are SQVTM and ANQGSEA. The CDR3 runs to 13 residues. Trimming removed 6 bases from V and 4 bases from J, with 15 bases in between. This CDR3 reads CSVAQTDSYGYTF. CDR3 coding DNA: TGCAGCGTGGCCCAGACGGATAGCTATGGCTACACCTTC.

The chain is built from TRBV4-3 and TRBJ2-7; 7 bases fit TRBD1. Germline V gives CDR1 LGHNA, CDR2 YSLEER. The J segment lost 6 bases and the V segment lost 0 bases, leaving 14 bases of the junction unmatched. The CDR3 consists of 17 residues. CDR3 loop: CASSQEPPGTAQGEQYF. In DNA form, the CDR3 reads TGCGCCAGCAGCCAAGAACCTCCCGGGACAGCACAGGGCGAGCAGTACTTC.

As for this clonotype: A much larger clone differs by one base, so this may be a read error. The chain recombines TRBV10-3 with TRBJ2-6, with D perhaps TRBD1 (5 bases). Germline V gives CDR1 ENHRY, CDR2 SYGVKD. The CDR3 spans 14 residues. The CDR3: CAISQSSGANVPTF. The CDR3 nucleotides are TGTGCCATCAGCCAAAGCTCTGGGGCCAACGTCCCGACTTTC.

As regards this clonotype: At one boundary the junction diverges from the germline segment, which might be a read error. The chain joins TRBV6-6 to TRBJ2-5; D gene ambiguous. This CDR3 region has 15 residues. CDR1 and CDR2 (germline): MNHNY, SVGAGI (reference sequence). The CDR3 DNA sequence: TGTGCCAGCAGTTACTCGAACGGTGATCAAGAGACCCTGTACTTC. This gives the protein CASSYSNGDQETLYF.

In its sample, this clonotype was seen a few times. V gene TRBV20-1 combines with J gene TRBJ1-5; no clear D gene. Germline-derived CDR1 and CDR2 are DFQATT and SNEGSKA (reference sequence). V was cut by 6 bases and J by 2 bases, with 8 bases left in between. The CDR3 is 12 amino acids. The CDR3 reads CSAATGNQPQHF. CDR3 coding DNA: TGCAGTGCGGCTACGGGCAATCAGCCCCAGCATTTT.

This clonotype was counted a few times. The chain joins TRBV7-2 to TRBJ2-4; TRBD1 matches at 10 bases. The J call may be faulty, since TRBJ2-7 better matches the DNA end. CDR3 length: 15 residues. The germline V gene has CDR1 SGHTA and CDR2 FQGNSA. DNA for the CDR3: TGTGCCAGCAGCTTCGTGGACAGGGGGAACAACGAGCAGTACTTC. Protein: CASSFVDRGNNEQYF.

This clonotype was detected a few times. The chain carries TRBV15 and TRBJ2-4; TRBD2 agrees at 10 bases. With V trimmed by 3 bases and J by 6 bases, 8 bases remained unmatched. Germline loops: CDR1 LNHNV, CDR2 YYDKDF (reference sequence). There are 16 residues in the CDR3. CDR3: CATSSGAGGPVNIQYF. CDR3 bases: TGTGCCACCAGCAGTGGAGCGGGGGGGCCAGTAAACATTCAGTACTTC.

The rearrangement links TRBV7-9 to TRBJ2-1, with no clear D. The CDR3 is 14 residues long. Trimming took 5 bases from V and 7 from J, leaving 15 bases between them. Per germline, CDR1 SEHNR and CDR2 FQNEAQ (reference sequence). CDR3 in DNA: TGTGCCAGCAGCCCACCACTCACAATGAATGAGCAGTTCTTC. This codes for CASSPPLTMNEQFF.

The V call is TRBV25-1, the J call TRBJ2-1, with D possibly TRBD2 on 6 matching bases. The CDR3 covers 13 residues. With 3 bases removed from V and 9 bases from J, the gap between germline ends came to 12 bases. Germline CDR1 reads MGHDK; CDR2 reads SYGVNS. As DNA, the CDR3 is TGTGCCAGCAGTGAGCTTGGGGGAGGTGAGCAGTTCTTC. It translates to CASSELGGGEQFF.

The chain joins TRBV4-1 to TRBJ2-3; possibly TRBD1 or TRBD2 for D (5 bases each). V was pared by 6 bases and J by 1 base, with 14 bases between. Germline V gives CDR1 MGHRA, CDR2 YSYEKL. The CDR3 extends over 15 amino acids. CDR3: CASRSLPGRTDTQYF. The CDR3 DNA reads TGCGCCAGCAGATCCCTTCCGGGGCGCACAGATACGCAGTATTTT.

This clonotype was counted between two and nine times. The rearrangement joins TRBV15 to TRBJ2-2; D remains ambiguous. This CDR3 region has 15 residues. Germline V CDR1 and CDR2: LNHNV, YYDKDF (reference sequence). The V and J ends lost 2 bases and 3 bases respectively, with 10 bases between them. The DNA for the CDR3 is TGTGCCACCAGCAGATCTTTTATGGACACCGGGGAGCTGTTTTTT. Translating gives CATSRSFMDTGELFF.

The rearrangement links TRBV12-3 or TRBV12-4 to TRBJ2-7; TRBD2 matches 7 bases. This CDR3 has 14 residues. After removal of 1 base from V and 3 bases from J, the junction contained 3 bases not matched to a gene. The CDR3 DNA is TGTGCCAGCAGTTTAGGGGACTATGGCTACGAGCAGTACTTC. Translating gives CASSLGDYGYEQYF.